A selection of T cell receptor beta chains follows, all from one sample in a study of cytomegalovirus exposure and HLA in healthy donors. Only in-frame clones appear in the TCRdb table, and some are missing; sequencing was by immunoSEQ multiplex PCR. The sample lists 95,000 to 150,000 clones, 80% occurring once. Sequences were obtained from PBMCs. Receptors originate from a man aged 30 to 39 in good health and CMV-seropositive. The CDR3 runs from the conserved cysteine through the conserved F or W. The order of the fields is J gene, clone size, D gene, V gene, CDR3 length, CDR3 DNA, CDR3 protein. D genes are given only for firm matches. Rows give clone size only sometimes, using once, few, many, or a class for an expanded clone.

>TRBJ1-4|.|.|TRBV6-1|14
TGTGCCAGCAGTGAACGGGGAAGTAATGAAAAACTGTTTTTT
CASSERGSNEKLFF
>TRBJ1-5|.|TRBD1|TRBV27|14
TGTGCCAGCAGTCTGGGGACAGGGGAACAGCCCCAGCATTTT
CASSLGTGEQPQHF
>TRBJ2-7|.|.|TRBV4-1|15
TGCGCCAGCAGCTCCCCGGGGAAGAGTTCCTACGAGCAGTACTTC
CASSSPGKSSYEQYF
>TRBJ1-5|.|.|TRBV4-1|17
TGCGCCAGCAGCCAAGATAGTACCCAGGGTGACAATCAGCCCCAGCATTTT
CASSQDSTQGDNQPQHF
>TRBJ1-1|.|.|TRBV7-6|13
TGTGCCAGCAGCCCTACTTCGAACACTGAAGCTTTCTTT
CASSPTSNTEAFF
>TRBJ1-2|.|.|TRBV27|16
TGTGCCAGCAGTTTTAAGGGGGTCGACTCAGTTTATGGCTACACCTTC
CASSFKGVDSVYGYTF
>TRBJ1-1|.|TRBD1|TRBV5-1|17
TGCGCCAGCAGCAAGTACAGGGGGCGGGATCTGAACACTGAAGCTTTCTTT
CASSKYRGRDLNTEAFF
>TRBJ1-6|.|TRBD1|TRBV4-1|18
TGCGCCAGCAGCCAAGATCCCGGGACAGGGGGCATGGGTTCACCCCTCCACTTT
CASSQDPGTGGMGSPLHF
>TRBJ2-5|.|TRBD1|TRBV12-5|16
TGTGCTAGTGCCATCCGAATAGGGACAGTTGAAGAGACCCAGTACTTC
CASAIRIGTVEETQYF
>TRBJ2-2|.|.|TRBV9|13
TGTGCCAGCAAAGACTCGAACACCGGGGAGCTGTTTTTT
CASKDSNTGELFF
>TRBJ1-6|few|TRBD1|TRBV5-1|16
TGCGCCAGCAGCAGGGCTGGGACAGGGGTTAATTCACCCCTCCACTTT
CASSRAGTGVNSPLHF
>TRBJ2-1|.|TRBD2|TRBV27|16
TGTGCCAGCAGTTCGCCCGGGGGACTAACACACAATGAGCAGTTCTTC
CASSSPGGLTHNEQFF
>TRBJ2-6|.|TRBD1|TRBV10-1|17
TGCGCCAGCAGTGCGGGACAGGGAATGACTGGGGCCAACGTCCTGACTTTC
CASSAGQGMTGANVLTF
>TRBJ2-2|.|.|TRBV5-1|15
TGCGCCAGCAGCTTGGTACAGGGACGGCCCGGGGAGCTGTTTTTT
CASSLVQGRPGELFF
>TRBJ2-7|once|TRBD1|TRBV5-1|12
TGCGCCAGCAGCTGGGGGACAGCCGAGCAGTACTTC
CASSWGTAEQYF
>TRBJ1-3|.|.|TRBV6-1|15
TGTGCCAGCACCAGACTCGGGGGGCCTGGAAACACCATATATTTT
CASTRLGGPGNTIYF
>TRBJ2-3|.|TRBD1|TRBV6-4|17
TGTGCCAGCAGCATCGAGGTCGGACAGGGGGCGCGAAATACGCAGTATTTT
CASSIEVGQGARNTQYF
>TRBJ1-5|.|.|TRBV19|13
TGTGCCAGTAGTACGCAGAGCAATCAGCCCCAGCATTTT
CASSTQSNQPQHF
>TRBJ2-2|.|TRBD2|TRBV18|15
TGTGCCAGCTCACCGGGACTAGCGGGGACCGGGGAGCTGTTTTTT
CASSPGLAGTGELFF
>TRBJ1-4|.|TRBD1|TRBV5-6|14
TGTGCCAGCAGCTTTACCGGGACAGAGGCAAAACTGTTTTTT
CASSFTGTEAKLFF
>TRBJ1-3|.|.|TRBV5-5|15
TGTGCCAGCAGCTTCGTCCCAGGGTCCGGAAACACCATATATTTT
CASSFVPGSGNTIYF
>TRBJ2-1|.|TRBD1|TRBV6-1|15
TGTGCCAGCACCGAGGACAGGGGGGTATGGAATGAGCAGTTCTTC
CASTEDRGVWNEQFF
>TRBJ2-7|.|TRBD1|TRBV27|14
TGTGCCAGCAGTTCCGGGACAGGGGGCTACGAGCAGTACTTC
CASSSGTGGYEQYF
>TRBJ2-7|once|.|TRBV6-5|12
TGTGCCACCCAAGGGGGAGCCTACGAGCAGTACTTC
CATQGGAYEQYF
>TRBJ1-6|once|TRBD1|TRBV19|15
TGTGCCAGTAGAACCGGGACAGGGAAAAATTCACCCCTCCACTTT
CASRTGTGKNSPLHF
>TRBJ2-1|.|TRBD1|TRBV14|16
TGTGCCAGCAGCCAAGTCTGGGGGACAGGGGACCATGAGCAGTTCTTC
CASSQVWGTGDHEQFF